These 9 T cell receptor beta chains were all obtained from the same sample, sequenced in a study of neurological immune-mediated disorders. TCRdb re-called the 5' RACE reads through MiXCR, storing one row per CDR3 protein. The sample shows fewer than 65,000 distinct CDR3 sequences, about 9.4% of them seen only once. Input material: PBMCs. All receptors come from a man between 65 and 79 years old with HTLV-1-associated myelopathy (HAM/TSP).

This clonotype came up many times. The gene calls are TRBV20-1 and TRBJ1-5, with a possible D match to TRBD1 (6 bases). The germline V gene has CDR1 DFQATT and CDR2 SNEGSKA (reference sequence). Trimming took 6 bases from V and 4 from J, leaving 13 bases between them. This CDR3 contains 13 residues. CDR3 loop: CSARDNPNQPQHF. The CDR3 DNA reads as TGCAGTGCCAGGGACAATCCAAATCAGCCCCAGCATTTT.

This clonotype appeared many times. The J gene is TRBJ2-1, the V gene TRBV7-3; D possibly corresponds to TRBD1 (6 bases). This CDR3 has 14 residues. Trimming took 5 bases from V and 0 from J, leaving 8 bases between them. The germline gives CDR1 SGHTA, CDR2 FQGTGA. This chain's CDR3 is CASSKGVSYNEQFF. The CDR3 coding sequence is TGTGCCAGCAGCAAGGGGGTCTCCTACAATGAGCAGTTCTTC.

This clonotype was counted many times. The chain joins TRBV7-2 to TRBJ2-7, with 9 nucleotides matching TRBD1. This CDR3 is 13 amino acids long. Looked up from germline, CDR1 is SGHTA and CDR2 is FQGNSA. The V segment lost 6 bases and the J segment 6 bases; nucleotides outside the gene matches: 6. CDR3 sequence (DNA): TGTGCCAGCAGGGCGACAGGGGGGAGCGAGCAGTACTTC. Its translation: CASRATGGSEQYF.

This clonotype was counted at least ten times. V gene TRBV7-8 combines with J gene TRBJ2-3; TRBD2 agrees at 8 bases. The CDR3 totals 16 residues. Germline lookup yields CDR1 SGHVS and CDR2 FQNEAQ. Losses at the gene ends were 2 bases for V and 2 bases for J; bases not matched to a gene: 6. The CDR3 loop is CASSLYREGPTDTQYF. DNA for the CDR3: TGTGCCAGCAGCTTATACCGGGAGGGCCCCACAGATACGCAGTATTTT. Full variable domain (remainder filled in from reference TRBV7-8 and TRBJ2-3): GAGVSQSPRYKVAKRGQDVALRCDPISGHVSLFWYQQALGQGPEFLTYFQNEAQLDKSGLPSDRFFAERPEGSVSTLKIQRTQQEDSAVYLCASSLYREGPTDTQYFGPGTRLTVL.

The rearrangement joins TRBV7-9 to TRBJ1-5; 7 nucleotides line up with TRBD1. The length of the CDR3 is 13 residues. Germline assignment: CDR1 SEHNR and CDR2 FQNEAQ (reference sequence). With V trimmed by 7 bases and J by 4 bases, 4 bases remained unmatched. CDR3 sequence: CASTGTENQPQHF. CDR3 DNA sequence: TGTGCCAGCACTGGGACAGAGAATCAGCCCCAGCATTTT.

This clonotype was picked up many times. CDR3 coding DNA: TGTGCCAGCAACAAAGGGAGGGCTTACGAGCAGTACTTC. Residues: CASNKGRAYEQYF. J is TRBJ2-7 and V is TRBV21-1; the DNA was not compared with TRBD2, the D call given in the table. TRBV21-1 is tagged as a pseudogene. The CDR3 extends over 13 amino acids.

This clonotype was observed a few times. This rearrangement joins TRBV5-1 to TRBJ1-2; D not resolved. CDR3 length: 15 residues. Trimming left V 0 bases short and J 4 bases short, with 13 bases between. CDR1 and CDR2 from the germline V gene are SGHRS and YFSETQ. The CDR3 DNA sequence: TGCGCCAGCAGCTTGGACTTCGGCCCGGTCTATGGCTACACCTTC. It is translated as CASSLDFGPVYGYTF.

The table lists this clonotype with many counts. DNA of the CDR3: TGCAGTGCTCCCGACAGGGAGCTTCACACCGGGGAGCTGTTTTTT. It codes for CSAPDRELHTGELFF. The chain has TRBV20-1 and TRBJ2-2; TRBD1 matches 7 bases. The ends lost 5 bases at V and 3 bases at J; junction bases unmatched: 9. Germline V gives CDR1 DFQATT, CDR2 SNEGSKA (reference sequence). The CDR3 extends over 15 amino acids.

This clonotype was seen ten or more times. V and J are TRBV20-1 and TRBJ2-1; 11 bases are shared with TRBD2. Trimming removed 5 bases from V and 7 bases from J; junction bases left unmatched: 10. CDR1 and CDR2 from the germline V gene are DFQATT and SNEGSKA (reference sequence). This CDR3 has 15 residues. CDR3 residues: CSAPPASGRKNEQFF. CDR3 bases: TGCAGTGCTCCGCCGGCTAGCGGGAGGAAGAATGAGCAGTTCTTC.